At least ten counts were recorded for the clone carrying this T cell receptor (beta chain). This entry is derived from a study of low-dose radiotherapy and immunotherapy resistance in tumors. Time point reported: after trial treatment. Treatment: LDRT plus nivolumab, ipilimumab, low-dose cyclophosphamide and aspirin (RACIN trial). First-strand cDNA used TRAV- and TRBV-specific primers, covering alpha and beta chains. A constant-region primer paired with the V-primer adapter amplified TCRs over about 18 PCR cycles. In vitro transcription amplified the mRNA that had been isolated. TCRdb re-analysed the reads in MiXCR, keeping a single row per CDR3 protein. This sample has about 91,000 distinct CDR3 sequences, with around 20% found just once. The specimen comprised PBMCs, sampled after low-dose radiotherapy plus immunotherapy. This TCR was recovered from a female donor with ovarian cancer.

CDR3 DNA: TGTGCCAGCAGTGAGATACGAGGGGGCGCCAACGTCCTGACTTTC. Translation: CASSEIRGGANVLTF. The chain couples TRBV2 to TRBJ2-6; 7 nucleotides line up with TRBD1. The CDR3 is 15 amino acids. Trimming at V came to 3 bases and at J to 7 bases, leaving 6 bases not matched to a gene. The V gene's germline CDR1 is SNHLY and CDR2 FYNNEI. Complete variable domain (other parts from reference TRBV2 and TRBJ2-6): EPEVTQTPSHQVTQMGQEVILRCVPISNHLYFYWYRQILGQKVEFLVSFYNNEISEKSEIFDDQFSVERPDGSNFTLKIRSTKLEDSAMYFCASSEIRGGANVLTFGAGSRLTVL.